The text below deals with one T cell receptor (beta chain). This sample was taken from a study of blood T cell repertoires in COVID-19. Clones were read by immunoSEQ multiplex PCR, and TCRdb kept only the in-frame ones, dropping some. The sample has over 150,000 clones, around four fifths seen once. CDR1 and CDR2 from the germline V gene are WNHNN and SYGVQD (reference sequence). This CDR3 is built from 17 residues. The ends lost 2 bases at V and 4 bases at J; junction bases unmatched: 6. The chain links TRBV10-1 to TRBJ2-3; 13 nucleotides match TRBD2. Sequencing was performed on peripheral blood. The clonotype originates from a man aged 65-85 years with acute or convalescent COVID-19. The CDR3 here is CASSEPGTSGEADTQYF. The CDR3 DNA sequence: TGCGCCAGCAGTGAGCCCGGGACTAGCGGGGAAGCAGATACGCAGTATTTT.